These T cell receptor beta chains were read from a single sample in a study of blood T cell repertoires in COVID-19. Sequenced by immunoSEQ multiplex PCR; TCRdb stores in-frame clones only, minus some. Among about 300,000 clones listed, approximately 88% were seen once. The sequenced material came from peripheral blood. All receptors come from a woman aged 30 to 39 who had recovered from COVID-19. CDR3s include the opening cysteine and the closing phenylalanine or tryptophan. The order of the fields is CDR3 protein, CDR3 DNA, D gene, clone size, J gene, CDR3 length, V gene. D genes are given only for firm matches. Some rows have no size entry. The others give once, few or many, or a class for an expanded clone.

CASSLKPSGNTIYF | TGCGCCAGCAGCTTGAAGCCTTCTGGAAACACCATATATTTT | . | . | TRBJ1-3 | 14 | TRBV5-1
CASSLFSSGNTIYF | TGTGCCAGCAGTTTATTCAGTTCTGGAAACACCATATATTTT | . | . | TRBJ1-3 | 14 | TRBV28
CASSREDRRWHTIYF | TGTGCCAGCAGCCGAGAAGACAGGCGGTGGCACACCATATATTTT | . | . | TRBJ1-3 | 15 | TRBV5-6
CASSLTVPYEQYF | TGCGCCAGCAGCTTAACGGTTCCATACGAGCAGTACTTC | . | . | TRBJ2-7 | 13 | TRBV5-1
CASTTGTALILGFF | TGTGCCAGCACCACCGGGACAGCCCTCATTTTAGGGTTCTTC | TRBD1 | . | TRBJ2-1 | 14 | TRBV6-5
CASSLAAAYGYTF | TGTGCCAGCAGTTTGGCGGCAGCGTATGGCTACACCTTC | . | . | TRBJ1-2 | 13 | TRBV28
CAWRPRGGPNQPQHF | TGTGCCTGGAGGCCGCGGGGCGGCCCCAATCAGCCCCAGCATTTT | . | . | TRBJ1-5 | 15 | TRBV30
CASSLEQGFRDEQFF | TGCGCCAGCAGCTTGGAACAGGGTTTTCGAGATGAGCAGTTCTTC | . | . | TRBJ2-1 | 15 | TRBV5-1
CASSSLDRGITGELFF | TGTGCCAGCAGCTCACTTGACAGGGGGATCACCGGGGAGCTGTTTTTT | TRBD1 | . | TRBJ2-2 | 16 | TRBV7-3
CASSLAYPVRQFF | TGTGCCAGCAGCTTAGCCTACCCCGTGAGGCAGTTCTTC | . | . | TRBJ2-1 | 13 | TRBV7-9
CASRQGGVRKTQYF | TGTGCCAGCAGGCAGGGAGGGGTAAGAAAGACCCAGTACTTC | TRBD2 | . | TRBJ2-5 | 14 | TRBV28
CASSYDKNTEAFF | TGTGCCAGCAGCTACGACAAGAACACTGAAGCTTTCTTT | . | . | TRBJ1-1 | 13 | TRBV7-3
CASSESGMNTEAFF | TGTGCCAGCAGTGAGTCAGGGATGAACACTGAAGCTTTCTTT | . | . | TRBJ1-1 | 14 | TRBV6-1
CASSRLRGNEQYF | TGTGCCAGCAGCCGATTACGGGGGAACGAGCAGTACTTC | . | . | TRBJ2-7 | 13 | TRBV14
CASIMNQPQHF | TGTGCCAGCATAATGAATCAGCCCCAGCATTTT | . | . | TRBJ1-5 | 11 | TRBV28
CASSLEGRTNTEAFF | TGCGCCAGCAGCTTGGAGGGGCGCACGAACACTGAAGCTTTCTTT | . | . | TRBJ1-1 | 15 | TRBV5-1
CASTGQNTGELFF | TGTGCCAGCACGGGACAGAACACCGGGGAGCTGTTTTTT | . | . | TRBJ2-2 | 13 | TRBV2
CASSYGLVTNTGELFF | TGTGCCAGCAGTTACGGACTGGTCACGAACACCGGGGAGCTGTTTTTT | . | . | TRBJ2-2 | 16 | TRBV6-6
CATSSETGHLFF | TGTGCCACCAGCAGCGAGACAGGGCATCTGTTTTTT | TRBD1 | . | TRBJ1-4 | 12 | TRBV15
CASSPDRTGSLGNEQFF | TGTGCCAGCAGCCCCGACCGGACAGGGTCTCTTGGCAATGAGCAGTTCTTC | TRBD1 | . | TRBJ2-1 | 17 | TRBV5-4
CASSSAPGVEAFF | TGTGCCAGCAGCTCAGCCCCGGGGGTTGAAGCTTTCTTT | . | . | TRBJ1-1 | 13 | TRBV7-9
CASSFLRDYSYNEQFF | TGTGCCAGCAGCTTTCTACGGGACTACTCCTACAATGAGCAGTTCTTC | TRBD2 | . | TRBJ2-1 | 16 | TRBV2
CASSYGQGGTGELFF | TGCGCCAGCAGCTACGGACAAGGGGGCACCGGGGAGCTGTTTTTT | . | few | TRBJ2-2 | 15 | TRBV5-1
CASSLVPSGGSYNEQFF | TGTGCCAGCAGCTTAGTCCCTAGCGGGGGGTCCTACAATGAGCAGTTCTTC | TRBD2 | . | TRBJ2-1 | 17 | TRBV7-2
CASSEPYNEQFF | TGTGCCAGCAGTGAACCGTACAATGAGCAGTTCTTC | . | . | TRBJ2-1 | 12 | TRBV25-1
CASSFTGSNQPQHF | TGTGCCAGCAGTTTTACGGGAAGCAATCAGCCCCAGCATTTT | . | . | TRBJ1-5 | 14 | TRBV27
CASTKSGVTWSLLNSPLHF | TGTGCCAGCACAAAATCAGGGGTAACTTGGAGCTTACTTAATTCACCCCTCCACTTT | . | once | TRBJ1-6 | 19 | TRBV28
CASSRGLNTEAFF | TGTGCCAGTAGCAGGGGGCTGAACACTGAAGCTTTCTTT | TRBD1 | once | TRBJ1-1 | 13 | TRBV2
CASSQALYNSPLHF | TGTGCCAGCAGCCAAGCCCTGTATAATTCACCCCTCCACTTT | . | . | TRBJ1-6 | 14 | TRBV3-1/TRBV3-2
CASSRTIRGGATNEKLFF | TGCGCCAGCAGTCGCACAATCCGAGGGGGGGCTACTAATGAAAAACTGTTTTTT | . | . | TRBJ1-4 | 18 | TRBV23-1
CASSATNSYEQYF | TGTGCCAGCAGTGCGACAAACTCCTACGAGCAGTACTTC | . | . | TRBJ2-7 | 13 | TRBV25-1
CASSEVAAVNQPQHF | TGTGCCAGCAGTGAAGTCGCGGCAGTTAATCAGCCCCAGCATTTT | . | . | TRBJ1-5 | 15 | TRBV6-1
CASSLQGNNYGYTF | TGCGCCAGCAGTCTACAGGGGAATAACTATGGCTACACCTTC | TRBD1 | . | TRBJ1-2 | 14 | TRBV4-3
CASSGDLSSYNEQFF | TGTGCCAGCAGCGGCGACTTGAGCTCCTACAATGAGCAGTTCTTC | . | . | TRBJ2-1 | 15 | TRBV13
CASSRTGGALYEQFF | TGTGCCAGCAGTAGAACAGGGGGCGCGTTATATGAGCAGTTCTTC | TRBD1 | . | TRBJ2-1 | 15 | TRBV7-2
CASSLVWERNTEAFF | TGTGCCAGCAGCTTGGTCTGGGAGAGAAACACTGAAGCTTTCTTT | . | . | TRBJ1-1 | 15 | TRBV5-5
CASSDGAGGNIQYF | TGTGCCAGCTCCGACGGGGCAGGGGGAAACATTCAGTACTTC | TRBD1 | . | TRBJ2-4 | 14 | TRBV18
CASSPGLATNNEQFF | TGTGCCAGCAGTCCGGGACTAGCGACCAACAATGAGCAGTTCTTC | TRBD2 | . | TRBJ2-1 | 15 | TRBV27
CASSGPGTGVGNEQFF | TGTGCCAGCAGTGGACCCGGGACAGGCGTGGGCAATGAGCAGTTCTTC | TRBD1 | . | TRBJ2-1 | 16 | TRBV6-1
CASSMLGGALRETQYF | TGTGCCAGTAGTATGCTCGGTGGGGCCCTAAGGGAGACCCAGTACTTC | . | . | TRBJ2-5 | 16 | TRBV19
CASSLVAQVDTGELFF | TGTGCCAGCAGCTTAGTGGCGCAGGTGGACACCGGGGAGCTGTTTTTT | . | . | TRBJ2-2 | 16 | TRBV7-2
CASRPGDSTYEQYF | TGTGCCAGCAGGCCCGGGGACAGCACCTACGAGCAGTACTTC | TRBD1 | . | TRBJ2-7 | 14 | TRBV6-5
CAGQAQGSTDTQYF | TGTGCCGGTCAGGCCCAGGGGAGCACAGATACGCAGTATTTT | . | . | TRBJ2-3 | 14 | TRBV6-5
CASSDRLNTGELFF | TGTGCCAGCAGCGACCGGTTGAACACCGGGGAGCTGTTTTTT | . | . | TRBJ2-2 | 14 | TRBV9
CAIRTAGQGNSPLHF | TGTGCCATCAGGACGGCAGGACAGGGCAATTCACCCCTCCACTTT | TRBD1 | . | TRBJ1-6 | 15 | TRBV10-3
CASSPTRGLGTEAFF | TGTGCCAGCAGTCCGACGAGGGGACTGGGTACTGAAGCTTTCTTT | . | . | TRBJ1-1 | 15 | TRBV25-1
CASSPELPGELFF | TGCGCCAGCAGCCCCGAGTTACCCGGGGAGCTGTTTTTT | . | . | TRBJ2-2 | 13 | TRBV5-1
CSVKQGEETQYF | TGCAGCGTTAAACAGGGGGAAGAGACCCAGTACTTC | TRBD1 | . | TRBJ2-5 | 12 | TRBV29-1
CASSVAGIGANVLTF | TGTGCCAGCAGTGTGGCGGGGATCGGGGCCAACGTCCTGACTTTC | . | few | TRBJ2-6 | 15 | TRBV2
CASSLGRGQFNTEAFF | TGCGCCAGCAGCTTGGGCCGCGGACAGTTCAACACTGAAGCTTTCTTT | . | . | TRBJ1-1 | 16 | TRBV5-1
CASSSTYGSGTRNQPQHF | TGTGCCAGCAGCTCGACTTATGGGTCGGGTACTCGCAATCAGCCCCAGCATTTT | . | . | TRBJ1-5 | 18 | TRBV7-2
CASSPDRAETEAFF | TGCGCCAGCAGCCCGGACAGGGCGGAGACTGAAGCTTTCTTT | TRBD1 | . | TRBJ1-1 | 14 | TRBV5-1
CASSQGGNSPLHF | TGTGCCAGCAGCCAGGGGGGGAATTCACCCCTCCACTTT | . | . | TRBJ1-6 | 13 | TRBV3-1/TRBV3-2
CASSLGLGGTEAFF | TGTGCCAGCAGCTTGGGTTTAGGAGGCACTGAAGCTTTCTTT | . | . | TRBJ1-1 | 14 | TRBV5-5
CASSEVRRNQPQHF | TGTGCCAGCAGTGAGGTCCGTCGGAATCAGCCCCAGCATTTT | . | . | TRBJ1-5 | 14 | TRBV2
CASTSGAPYGYTF | TGTGCCAGCACCTCAGGGGCTCCCTATGGCTACACCTTC | . | . | TRBJ1-2 | 13 | TRBV7-9
CASSESWGPSYEQYF | TGTGCCAGCAGTGAATCATGGGGGCCCTCCTACGAGCAGTACTTC | . | . | TRBJ2-7 | 15 | TRBV25-1
CASSFGDGSTYEQYF | TGCGCCAGCAGCTTCGGGGACGGGAGCACCTACGAGCAGTACTTC | . | few | TRBJ2-7 | 15 | TRBV5-1